The 20 T cell receptor beta chains presented below share a single source sample, sequenced in a study of tumor-infiltrating lymphocytes in primary liver carcinoma. Joint extraction of RNA and DNA used about 17-33 mg of bulk tissue that was unsorted. TCR beta cDNA was made from 450 to 500 ng total RNA with a constant-region primer. Researchers made the TCR beta libraries by running three nested multiplex PCR rounds with slightly modified ARM-PCR. Rounds one and two of PCR, each of 10 cycles, were primed with TRBV1-TRBV30 forward primers and a C-beta reverse primer. TCRdb used MiXCR to reprocess the multiplex PCR reads, holding one entry per CDR3 protein. The table includes 47,000 or so distinct CDR3 sequences, around 79% detected once. Sequencing used liver tumor tissue from sampling region 3. The subset here: tumor region T3, left-lateral pole. These TCRs come from a man aged 35-49 years with primary liver carcinoma and hepatitis B virus infection.

About this clonotype: At one end the junction does not follow the germline gene, possibly because of a read error. The V and J genes are TRBV5-4 and TRBJ2-3, with D uncertain. CDR1 is SGHNT and CDR2 is YYREEE in the germline V gene (reference sequence). The CDR3 has 13 amino acids. The CDR3 coding sequence is TGTGCCAGCAGGGCGGAACCCACAGATACGCAGTTTTTT. Its protein product is CASRAEPTDTQFF.

A remark on this clonotype: At one end, the junction sequence differs from germline, possibly due to a read error. The CDR3 loop reads CVISEFPLQTGTGNYEQYF. CDR3 sequence (DNA): TGTGTCATCAGCGAGTTCCCCCTCCAGACCGGGACAGGGAACTACGAGCAGTACTTC. J is TRBJ2-7 and V is TRBV10-3; TRBD1 aligns across 9 bases. This CDR3 is built from 19 residues. Germline V CDR1 and CDR2: ENHRY, SYGVKD.

V is TRBV6-6 and J is TRBJ2-3; D possibly matches TRBD1 or TRBD2 (5 bases each). The germline CDR1 and CDR2 sequences are MNHNY and SVGAGI (reference sequence). Trimming took 2 bases from V and 9 from J, leaving 18 bases between them. CDR3 length: 15 residues. CDR3 bases: TGTGCCAGCAGTTACGTCGGGGACGGCACAGGCACGCAGTATTTT. This encodes CASSYVGDGTGTQYF.

Note on this clonotype: Germline and junction disagree at one end, which may indicate a read error. The V call is TRBV6-1, the J call TRBJ2-2, with TRBD1 identical over 7 bases. The CDR3 consists of 14 residues. Per germline, CDR1 MNHNS and CDR2 SASEGT. CDR3 sequence: CASSTLGTAGELLF. DNA of the CDR3: TGTGCCAGCAGTACCCTCGGGACAGCAGGGGAGCTGCTTTTT.

Turning to this clonotype: A much bigger clone sits one base away, suggesting this may be a read error. The J gene is TRBJ2-4, the V gene TRBV5-1; D gene ambiguous. In germline, CDR1 is SGHRS, CDR2 YFSETQ. The CDR3 runs 15 residues. V lost 2 bases to trimming and J lost 2 bases, with 11 bases between them. CDR3 region: CASSFGDLPKNIQYF. CDR3 in DNA: TGCGCCAGCAGCTTTGGGGATCTACCCAAAAACATTCAGTACTTC.

Comment on this clonotype: No conserved phenylalanine or tryptophan is present at the end of the CDR3, so a read error is the likely explanation. Because the CDR3's place on the DNA is in doubt, the DNA is left out and the CDR3 is given as listed by TCRdb. CDR3 sequence reads: CTSSLMGDTKYL. This chain uses TRBV11-2 with TRBJ2-5. The CDR3 length equals 12 residues, ends included. From germline, CDR1 is SGHAT and CDR2 FQNNGV.

The chain uses TRBV12-3 or TRBV12-4 and TRBJ2-3; 9 bases fit TRBD1. The CDR3 is 19 amino acids. This CDR3 is CVSSFPPSTGGPSTDTQYF. The DNA for the CDR3 is TGTGTCAGTAGTTTCCCCCCCTCAACAGGGGGCCCTAGCACAGATACGCAGTATTTT.

In regard to this clonotype: At one of its ends the junction is not consistent with the germline gene, which may arise from a read error. CDR3 amino acids: CPSSREAGASVLTF. The CDR3 region has the DNA TGTCCCAGCAGTCGAGAAGCTGGGGCCAGCGTCCTGACTTTC. The chain recombines TRBV6-5 with TRBJ2-6, with TRBD1 as a possible D gene (5 bases). CDR1 is MNHEY, CDR2 SVGAGI, per germline. This CDR3 is built from 14 residues.

The CDR3 nucleotides read TGTGCCAGCAGCGACCCTAGCGGGAGGAGCCCCTCAGATACGCAGTATTTT. Its translation: CASSDPSGRSPSDTQYF. The chain is built from TRBV11-2 and TRBJ2-3; 11 positions match TRBD2. Germline CDR1 and CDR2: SGHAT and FQNNGV. J gave up 4 bases and V 5 bases, and 11 bases lay outside the gene matches. The CDR3 runs to 17 residues.

The chain has TRBV11-2 and TRBJ2-7; D call uncertain. CDR3 size: 14 residues. Germline CDR1 and CDR2: SGHAT and FQNNGV. V shed 2 bases and J shed 10 bases, with 18 bases lying between them. CDR3 sequence (DNA): TGTGCCAGCAGCTTAACAGACGGAGTCTGCGAACAGTACTTC. Translating gives CASSLTDGVCEQYF.

The J gene is TRBJ1-5, the V gene TRBV11-2, with a weak D call TRBD1 (5 bases). CDR3 length: 14 residues. V lost 10 bases to trimming and J lost 6 bases, with 19 bases between them. Germline CDR1 and CDR2: SGHAT and FQNNGV. The CDR3 sequence is CATRDLDTGQPQHF. The CDR3, as DNA: TGTGCCACCAGGGACCTAGACACAGGTCAGCCCCAGCATTTT.

This clonotype has only a few counts. The CDR3 DNA is TGTGCCAGCAGTAACACACACGCCGGGGAGCTGTTTTTT. It encodes CASSNTHAGELFF. The chain joins TRBV7-3 to TRBJ2-2; unclear D gene. The V gene lost 6 bases and the J gene lost 6 bases, with 11 bases spanning the gap. This CDR3 region has 13 residues. Germline V lookup: CDR1 SGHTA, CDR2 FQGTGA. Full variable domain (outside the CDR3, taken from reference TRBV7-3 and TRBJ2-2): GAGVSQTPSNKVTEKGKYVELRCDPISGHTALYWYRQSLGQGPEFLIYFQGTGAADDSGLPNDRFFAVRPEGSVSTLKIQRTERGDSAVYLCASSNTHAGELFFGEGSRLTVL.

For this clonotype: Given the absence of the conserved phenylalanine or tryptophan at the CDR3 end, a read error is likely. J is TRBJ2-5 and V is TRBV7-8; D remains unclear. This CDR3 comprises 14 residues. The germline CDR1 and CDR2 sequences are SGHVS and FQNEAQ. V gave up 1 base and J gave up 5 bases, with 11 bases separating them. CDR3 amino acids: CASSLEAGVETQYL. CDR3 coding DNA: TGTGCCAGCAGCTTAGAGGCAGGAGTGGAGACCCAGTACCTC.

This clonotype was observed many times. The chain's CDR3 is CASSRSLGASSYNEQFF. The CDR3 bases are TGCGCCAGCAGCCGTTCCTTGGGGGCCAGCTCCTACAATGAGCAGTTCTTC. This sequence joins TRBV4-1 and TRBJ2-1, with D maybe TRBD1 (6 bases). The germline gives CDR1 MGHRA, CDR2 YSYEKL. The V and J ends lost 4 bases and 0 bases respectively, with 16 bases between them. This CDR3 spans 17 amino acids.

Points on this clonotype: Because the CDR3 is missing its conserved closing phenylalanine or tryptophan, this is likely a read error. This chain uses TRBV12-3 or TRBV12-4 with TRBJ2-5; D ambiguous. The CDR3 spans 13 residues. CDR3 DNA: TGTGCCAGCACCCCCGGCCATGTGGAGAGCCAGTACTTA. Its translation: CASTPGHVESQYL.

This chain joins TRBV4-1 and TRBJ2-1; tentatively, D is TRBD2 (5 bases). With 8 bases removed from V and 4 bases from J, the gap between germline ends came to 15 bases. Germline CDR1 and CDR2: MGHRA and YSYEKL. This CDR3 contains 14 residues. CDR3 amino acids: CASDQARGYNEQFF. The CDR3 DNA follows: TGCGCCAGCGACCAGGCGAGAGGGTACAATGAGCAGTTCTTC.

This chain links TRBV7-9 with TRBJ1-6; D is ambiguous. V lost 4 bases, J lost 5 bases, and 9 bases lay in between. CDR3 size: 14 residues. Germline CDR1 is SEHNR and CDR2 is FQNEAQ (reference sequence). The CDR3 protein is CASSSYFNNSPLHF. The CDR3 bases are TGTGCCAGCAGCTCATATTTCAATAATTCACCCCTCCACTTT.

About this clonotype itself: The junction departs from germline at one end; a sequencing error may be responsible. The chain uses TRBV5-1 and TRBJ2-3; no definite D call. The CDR3 contains 16 residues. CDR1 and CDR2 (germline): SGHRS, YFSETQ. This CDR3 is CSSSYELKGTHDMQYF. The CDR3 DNA reads TGCTCCAGCAGCTACGAACTCAAGGGCACGCATGATATGCAGTATTTT.

Of note for this clonotype: One junction end does not reproduce the germline sequence, and a read error may be involved. The V and J genes are TRBV7-9 and TRBJ1-1, with a possible D match to TRBD1 (5 bases). Germline lookup yields CDR1 SEHNR and CDR2 FQNEAQ (reference sequence). This CDR3 has 13 residues. CDR3 loop: CASSSSGGTEATF. CDR3 nucleotides: TGTGCCAGCAGCTCAAGTGGGGGTACTGAAGCTACCTTT.

Notes on this clonotype: The conserved closing phenylalanine or tryptophan is absent in this CDR3, likely reflecting a read error. V is TRBV29-1 and J is TRBJ2-6, with D maybe TRBD1 (6 bases). The CDR3 consists of 14 residues. The germline gives CDR1 SQVTM, CDR2 ANQGSEA. The CDR3 is CRVATGTGANVLTL. CDR3 nucleotide sequence: TGCAGAGTTGCTACAGGGACTGGGGCCAACGTCCTGACTTTG.